The clone carrying this T cell receptor beta chain turned up a few times. The data originate from a study of cytomegalovirus exposure and HLA in healthy donors. The PCR employed 60 Vbeta primers together with 13 Jbeta primers. Clones were read by immunoSEQ multiplex PCR, and TCRdb kept only the in-frame ones, dropping some. The sample consists of around 64,000 clones, about 60% of them appearing once. The junction had 12 bases not matched to a gene; V was cut back by 6 bases and J by 4 bases. Germline V gene data show CDR1 as MDHEN and CDR2 as SYDVKM. CDR3 length equals 16 residues. The TCR was taken from a woman aged 45-65 years in good health and CMV-seronegative. The sequenced material came from PBMCs. This chain links TRBV28 with TRBJ1-5; TRBD1 aligns across 7 bases. The CDR3 loop reads CASRDSRTGPNQPQHF. The DNA for the CDR3 is TGTGCCAGCAGGGACTCCCGGACAGGCCCAAATCAGCCCCAGCATTTT. The complete variable domain, with remaining parts taken from reference TRBV28 and TRBJ1-5, reads DVKVTQSSRYLVKRTGEKVFLECVQDMDHENMFWYRQDPGLGLRLIYFSYDVKMKEKGDIPEGYSVSREKKERFSLILESASTNQTSMYLCASRDSRTGPNQPQHFGDGTRLSIL.